The clone carrying this T cell receptor (beta chain) has only a few counts. No antigen is known for it. The data belong to a study of PD-L1 blockade in urothelial cancer. Across the study: Blood was evaluated 3 weeks (second dose) and 6 weeks after therapy began. Blood samples had a median of around 150,000 T cells.

Libraries were prepared by immunoSEQ multiplex PCR; TCRdb keeps only in-frame clonotypes and omits some of them. The profile covers under 30,000 clones, with 84% appearing a single time and 9.6% taken by the ten largest. Study-level findings and limits: Greater 3-week expansion of tumor-associated blood clones was recorded for durable-benefit patients.

This CDR3 is 14 amino acids long. In germline, CDR1 is WNHNN, CDR2 SYGVQD (reference sequence). V was clipped by 2 bases and J by 7 bases; unmatched bases: 2. This TCR was sampled from a man in his 70s with urothelial cancer. The chain is built from TRBV10-1 and TRBJ2-2; 9 nucleotides agree with TRBD2. This specimen consisted of PBMCs, obtained around atezolizumab (anti-PD-L1) treatment. The DNA of the CDR3 is TGCGCCAGCAGTGAGAGGACTAGCGTCGGGGAGCTGTTTTTT. Translating it yields CASSERTSVGELFF.